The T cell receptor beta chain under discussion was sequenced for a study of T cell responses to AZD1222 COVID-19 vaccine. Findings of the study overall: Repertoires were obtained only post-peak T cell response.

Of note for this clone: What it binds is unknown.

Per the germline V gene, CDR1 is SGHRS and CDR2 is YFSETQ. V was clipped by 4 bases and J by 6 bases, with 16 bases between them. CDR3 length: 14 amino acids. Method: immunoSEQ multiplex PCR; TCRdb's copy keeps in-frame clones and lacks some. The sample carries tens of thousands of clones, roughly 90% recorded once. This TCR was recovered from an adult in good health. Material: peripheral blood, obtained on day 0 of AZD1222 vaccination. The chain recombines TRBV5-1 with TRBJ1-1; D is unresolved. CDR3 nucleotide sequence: TGCGCCAGCAGCCCCGAAGGACGAGGAGCTGAAGCTTTCTTT. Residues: CASSPEGRGAEAFF.